This T cell receptor beta chain was observed in a study of T cell repertoires in aging, cancer and after chemotherapy. Points from the study as a whole: In cancer patients, declining TCR diversity with age involved lost richness and lost evenness.

The template was genomic DNA from peripheral blood, not RNA. TRB rearrangements spanning V, D and J were amplified using mixed TRB-A/B primers. TCRdb processed the multiplex PCR reads anew with MiXCR; each CDR3 protein has one entry. The table records some 9,300 distinct CDR3 sequences, less than 25% of them present only once. In its sample, this clonotype ranks as medium-sized. What it binds is unknown. The CDR3 totals 14 residues. CDR1 and CDR2 (germline): MNHEY, SMNVEV (reference sequence). V lost 4 bases and J 0 bases, leaving 8 bases between the germline ends. The material sequenced was blood. The rearrangement joins TRBV27 to TRBJ2-3; D gene unclear. The TCR was taken from a human donor with a blood cancer. The donor label of this sample is uncertain. CDR3: CASSYGSSTDTQYF. CDR3 coding DNA: TGTGCCAGCAGTTACGGGTCTAGCACAGATACGCAGTATTTT.